This T cell receptor (beta chain) was recovered during a study of OX40 agonist ivuxolimab in advanced cancers. Study outcomes and limitations: Normalized T-cell clonal expansion was also low in some nonresponders. The study found among the lowest clonal expansion in partial responders at 0.1-3.0 mg/kg. There were, on average, more expanded clones in CD8+ T cells than in CD4+. No antigen was identified for the clonally expanded peripheral T cells.

With 4 bases clipped from V and 8 bases from J, the junction kept 7 bases outside the gene matches. There are 15 residues in the CDR3. CDR1 and CDR2 from the germline V gene are SGHDT and YYEEEE. A remark on this clone: Its antigen is not known.

Profiling relied on immunoSEQ multiplex PCR, and the TCRdb table lists in-frame clones only, not all of them. This table holds around 22,000 clones, approximately 90% found once. The sequencing here drew on CD4+ or CD8+ T cells sorted from blood, taken in a trial of the OX40 agonist ivuxolimab. The rearrangement joins TRBV5-6 to TRBJ1-6; 9 nucleotides match TRBD1. This TCR was recovered from an adult with an advanced solid tumor such as melanoma, head and neck, liver or kidney cancer. The CDR3 spells CASSNRDRVYSPLHF. Written as DNA, the CDR3 is TGTGCCAGCAGCAACCGGGACAGGGTTTATTCACCCCTCCACTTT. The full variable domain, in which reference TRBV5-6 and TRBJ1-6 provide the parts outside the CDR3, is DAGVTQSPTHLIKTRGQQVTLRCSPKSGHDTVSWYQQALGQGPQFIFQYYEEEERQRGNFPDRFSGHQFPNYSSELNVNALLLGDSALYLCASSNRDRVYSPLHFGNGTRLTVT.